This is a list of T cell receptor beta chains from one sample in a study of blood T cells in healthy people across ages. TCRdb redid the calling of the 5' RACE reads with MiXCR, one entry per CDR3 protein. This repertoire shows 850,000 to 1,300,000 distinct CDR3 sequences, around 43% found once; its top ten account for approximately 19%. The sequencing sample was made of blood. The receptors were gathered from a woman aged 60-75 years in good health. Both conserved end residues are part of each CDR3. D genes are given only for firm matches. Not all rows give a size; the values are once, few, many and, for expanded clones, a class.

CDR3 length | J gene | D gene | V gene | clone size | CDR3 DNA | CDR3 protein
14 | TRBJ2-7 | . | TRBV20-1 | few | TGCAGTGCAGGGGCTCCCGGTAACTCCTACGAGCAGTACTTC | CSAGAPGNSYEQYF
14 | TRBJ2-5 | . | TRBV5-4 | . | TGTGCCAGCAGCTTTGGACAGCAGAAGGAGACCCAGTACTTC | CASSFGQQKETQYF
17 | TRBJ2-7 | . | TRBV2 | . | TGTGCCAGCAGTGAAGCGCTGATTGGGTCTAGAAGGCTCGAGCAGTACTTC | CASSEALIGSRRLEQYF
14 | TRBJ1-5 | . | TRBV6-1 | . | TGTGCCAGCGCCCGGGGTAGGCAGGGTCAGCCCCAGCATTTT | CASARGRQGQPQHF
16 | TRBJ2-3 | . | TRBV12-5 | once | TGTGCTAGTGGTTTGGTAATCCAGCGGCACACAGATACGCAGTATTTT | CASGLVIQRHTDTQYF
12 | TRBJ2-7 | . | TRBV5-1 | few | TGCGCCAGCAATCGGGGTCCCGACGAGCAGTACTTC | CASNRGPDEQYF
13 | TRBJ2-3 | . | TRBV20-1 | few | TGCAGTGCTAGACTGCCCCTCACAGATACGCAGTATTTT | CSARLPLTDTQYF
12 | TRBJ1-2 | . | TRBV28 | once | TGTGCCAGCAGTTTGTGGCCGTATGGCTACACCTTC | CASSLWPYGYTF
16 | TRBJ2-3 | TRBD2 | TRBV10-3 | few | TGTGCCATCAGTGAGGTCCTAGCGGCTAGCACAGATACGCAGTATTTT | CAISEVLAASTDTQYF
16 | TRBJ1-1 | . | TRBV5-1 | . | TGCGCCAGCAGCTTGGGCGGCACCGCCAGGGATACTGAAGCTTTCTTT | CASSLGGTARDTEAFF
13 | TRBJ2-6 | . | TRBV6-6 | . | TGTGCCGGCGGATACTCTGGGGCCAACGTCCTGACTTTC | CAGGYSGANVLTF
16 | TRBJ2-3 | TRBD2 | TRBV20-1 | . | TGCAGTGCTAGATCCGGGACTAGCGGGAGGACAGATACGCAGTATTTT | CSARSGTSGRTDTQYF
14 | TRBJ1-1 | TRBD1 | TRBV3-1 | . | TGTGCCAGCAATAAGGGACAGCTGAACACTGAAGCTTTCTTT | CASNKGQLNTEAFF
13 | TRBJ2-1 | . | TRBV7-2 | . | TGTGCCAGCAGCACCCCAACTAGCCCGGAGCAGTTCTTC | CASSTPTSPEQFF
13 | TRBJ1-2 | . | TRBV3-1 | once | TGTGCCAGCAGCCAGGGTCAGGTGGATGGCTACACCTTC | CASSQGQVDGYTF
14 | TRBJ1-1 | . | TRBV12-3/TRBV12-4 | . | TGTGCCAGCAGTTTTGAGGGAACGGGAACTGAAGCTTTCTTT | CASSFEGTGTEAFF
13 | TRBJ2-5 | TRBD2 | TRBV20-1 | . | TGCAGTGCTAGAGTGGGGGGGGAAGAGACCCAGTACTTC | CSARVGGEETQYF
15 | TRBJ1-2 | . | TRBV10-3 | few | TGTGCCATCAGTGAGTCGGAGACCACTAACTATGGCTACACCTTC | CAISESETTNYGYTF
14 | TRBJ2-7 | TRBD2 | TRBV20-1 | . | TGCAGTGCGAGGGAGGGGCGCCGCTCCTACGAGCAGTACTTC | CSAREGRRSYEQYF
18 | TRBJ2-3 | TRBD2 | TRBV7-3 | . | TGTGCCAGCAGCTTAACTGGGACTAGCGGGAGAGGGACAGATACGCAGTATTTT | CASSLTGTSGRGTDTQYF
16 | TRBJ1-5 | . | TRBV28 | . | TGTGCCAGCAGTTTACGCCAGGGTATGGGCAATCAGCCCCAGCATTTT | CASSLRQGMGNQPQHF
16 | TRBJ2-5 | TRBD2 | TRBV28 | few | TGTGCCAGCAGTGCTTGGACTAGCGGGAGCAGAGGGACCCAGTACTTC | CASSAWTSGSRGTQYF
17 | TRBJ1-5 | . | TRBV7-9 | . | TGTGCCAGCAGCTTAGCGTCGGCAGTCAATAGCAATCAGCCCCAGCATTTT | CASSLASAVNSNQPQHF
15 | TRBJ2-7 | TRBD1 | TRBV2 | . | TGTGCCAGCAGCTTTAGACAGGGGGCGGGTTACGAGCAGTACTTC | CASSFRQGAGYEQYF
16 | TRBJ2-7 | . | TRBV7-9 | few | TGTGCCAGCAGCTTAGACTGGGTTACACCCAGAGACGAGCAGTACTTC | CASSLDWVTPRDEQYF
15 | TRBJ2-3 | TRBD2 | TRBV25-1 | . | TGTGCCAGCAGTGCCGGGAGGGTCTTCGCAGATACGCAGTATTTT | CASSAGRVFADTQYF
18 | TRBJ2-2 | . | TRBV7-3 | . | TGTGCCAGCAGCTTAGGGCCCCGAGGACAGACGAACACCGGGGAGCTGTTTTTT | CASSLGPRGQTNTGELFF
14 | TRBJ2-3 | . | TRBV24-1 | . | TGTGCCACCAGTGATGACCGGGATATAGATACGCAGTATTTT | CATSDDRDIDTQYF
12 | TRBJ2-3 | . | TRBV2 | . | TGTGCCAGCACAGGAATAGAGCGGACGCAGTATTTT | CASTGIERTQYF
14 | TRBJ2-3 | . | TRBV12-3/TRBV12-4 | . | TGTGCCAGCAGCTGGGGACAAGGCTCCCATACGCAGTATTTT | CASSWGQGSHTQYF
12 | TRBJ1-2 | . | TRBV10-3 | . | TGTGCCATCAGTGAGGGGATTTATGGCTACACCTTC | CAISEGIYGYTF
12 | TRBJ2-1 | . | TRBV2 | few | TGTGCCAGCAAATTTGGACAGAACCAACAGTTCTTC | CASKFGQNQQFF
14 | TRBJ2-3 | TRBD2 | TRBV7-9 | . | TGTGCCAGCACCCCCGAGGCGGGAGCAGATACGCAGTATTTT | CASTPEAGADTQYF
13 | TRBJ2-3 | TRBD1 | TRBV7-9 | . | TGTGCCACCAGAGAGGACAGGACCATCGGGCAGTATTTT | CATREDRTIGQYF
18 | TRBJ2-5 | TRBD2 | TRBV15 | . | TGTGCCACCAGCAGAGATTGGGGGGAGCTAGCGGATGAAGAGACCCAGTACTTC | CATSRDWGELADEETQYF
16 | TRBJ2-3 | . | TRBV2 | . | TGTGCCAGCAGTGAATTGAGAGACTCTGACACAGATACGCAGTATTTT | CASSELRDSDTDTQYF
15 | TRBJ2-3 | TRBD2 | TRBV10-3 | few | TGTGCCATCAGTGGACTAGCGGGTCGCACAGATACGCAGTATTTT | CAISGLAGRTDTQYF
15 | TRBJ1-2 | TRBD1 | TRBV5-5 | . | TGTGCCAGCAGCTCCTCGACAGGGCCCCGCTATGGCTACACCTTC | CASSSSTGPRYGYTF
16 | TRBJ2-4 | TRBD1 | TRBV11-2 | . | TGTGCCAGCAGCTTAGAACCACAGGGGGCCAAAAACATTCAGTACTTC | CASSLEPQGAKNIQYF
17 | TRBJ2-3 | TRBD2 | TRBV7-3 | few | TGTGCCAGCAGTTTACCCCGACTAGCGGGAGGGGTAAATACGCAGTATTTT | CASSLPRLAGGVNTQYF
16 | TRBJ2-1 | TRBD1 | TRBV5-1 | . | TGCGCCAGCAGCCCTGCCGGGACAGGGAGCTACAATGAGCAGTTCTTC | CASSPAGTGSYNEQFF
17 | TRBJ2-1 | TRBD1 | TRBV28 | . | TGTGCCAGCAGTTTGAGACCCGGGACAGGGGGCTTCAATGAGCAGTTCTTC | CASSLRPGTGGFNEQFF
14 | TRBJ2-3 | TRBD2 | TRBV20-1 | . | TGCAGTGCTAGCAGCGGGGAGGTAACAGATACGCAGTATTTT | CSASSGEVTDTQYF
14 | TRBJ1-2 | . | TRBV2 | . | TGTGCCAGCAGTGAAAATGGGTACCGCGGTGGCTACACCTTC | CASSENGYRGGYTF
16 | TRBJ1-6 | . | TRBV11-2 | . | TGTGCCAGCAGCTTAAGGGGACTAGCGGGAAATTCACCCCTCCACTTT | CASSLRGLAGNSPLHF
17 | TRBJ2-1 | . | TRBV7-9 | . | TGTGCCAGCAGCTTAGCTCAAACTAGGGTCCCTTACAATGAGCAGTTCTTC | CASSLAQTRVPYNEQFF
11 | TRBJ1-2 | . | TRBV6-6 | . | TGTGCCAGCAACCAACAGGGTGGCTACACCTTC | CASNQQGGYTF
15 | TRBJ2-2 | . | TRBV9 | . | TGTGCCAGCAGCGTAGATCCTAGGGCGGTCGGGGAGCTGTTTTTT | CASSVDPRAVGELFF
13 | TRBJ2-7 | TRBD1 | TRBV20-1 | . | TGCAGTGTTCCTGACAGGGGGCTATACGAGCAGTACTTC | CSVPDRGLYEQYF
14 | TRBJ2-5 | . | TRBV6-2/TRBV6-3 | . | TGTGCCAGCACAACCTCCAATGGGGGACGTCGGAAGTACTTC | CASTTSNGGRRKYF
14 | TRBJ2-4 | TRBD1 | TRBV5-4 | few | TGTGCCAGCAGCCTATCGGGACAGGGGAACATTCAGTACTTC | CASSLSGQGNIQYF
15 | TRBJ2-7 | TRBD1 | TRBV11-3 | . | TGTGCCAACAGTCAGGTCTCAGGGGGCGGCAATGAGCAGTACTTC | CANSQVSGGGNEQYF
11 | TRBJ1-2 | . | TRBV28 | . | TGTGCCATCCGGACAGTCTATGGCTACACCTTC | CAIRTVYGYTF
17 | TRBJ2-7 | TRBD1 | TRBV6-1 | . | TGTGCCAGCAGTGAAGCGGGCAGGGGGATCAGAACCTACGAGCAGTACTTC | CASSEAGRGIRTYEQYF